These 4 T cell receptor beta chains were sequenced from one sample in a study of T cell responses to AZD1222 COVID-19 vaccine. Profiling relied on immunoSEQ multiplex PCR, and the TCRdb table lists in-frame clones only, not all of them. The sample includes roughly 270,000 clones, approximately 94% of them seen just once. The sample here was peripheral blood, taken 28 days after the second AZD1222 dose. The receptors were gathered from an adult who received the AZD1222 COVID-19 vaccine.

The chain couples TRBV5-1 to TRBJ1-2, with 9 nucleotides matching TRBD1. Germline assignment: CDR1 SGHRS and CDR2 YFSETQ. V was clipped by 2 bases and J by 10 bases; unmatched bases: 15. The CDR3 sequence is 16 residues long. The CDR3: CASSFSPFRDRVAYTF. The CDR3 DNA is TGCGCCAGCAGCTTCTCCCCCTTCAGGGACAGGGTTGCCTACACCTTC.

The CDR3 region is CASSQDGRTQYF. As DNA, the CDR3 is TGCGCCAGCAGCCAAGACGGGCGGACCCAGTACTTC. This rearrangement joins TRBV4-1 to TRBJ2-5; D ambiguous. Deletions cut 0 bases from V and 7 bases from J, with 6 bases between. This CDR3 has 12 amino acids. Per germline, CDR1 MGHRA and CDR2 YSYEKL.

V usage is TRBV5-1 and J usage is TRBJ2-1; 13 bases line up with TRBD2. The germline V gene encodes CDR1 SGHRS and CDR2 YFSETQ. Unmatched junction bases numbered 7, after V lost 0 bases and J lost 7 bases. The CDR3 sequence is 17 residues long. The DNA for the CDR3 is TGCGCCAGCAGCTTGGCGATAACTAGCGGGGGGGCTAATGAGCAGTTCTTC. This sequence encodes CASSLAITSGGANEQFF.

In nucleotides, the CDR3 is TGTGCCAGCAGCGCGGACAGGGACCCCTACGAGCAGTACTTC. Its protein product is CASSADRDPYEQYF. This rearrangement joins TRBV9 to TRBJ2-7; TRBD1 aligns across 8 bases. Germline trimming cut 3 bases from V and 2 bases from J; bases unmatched to any gene: 4. CDR1 and CDR2 (germline): SGDLS, YYNGEE. The CDR3 runs 14 residues.